The present TCR beta chain was sequenced within a study of blood T cell repertoires in COVID-19. Study summary: The analysed material was cDNA or gDNA that came from T cells, B-cell-depleted T cells, or PBMCs.

Repertoires were generated with immunoSEQ multiplex PCR, while TCRdb's copy carries only in-frame clones and drops some. The sample has about 380,000 clones; 70% to 90% are singletons. The junction had 7 bases not matched to a gene; V was cut back by 1 base and J by 8 bases. Germline CDR1 is LNHNV and CDR2 is YYDKDF (reference sequence). The CDR3 has 15 amino acids. The participants were between about 18 and 90 years old and came from about two dozen US areas. Cohort allocation depended upon clinical history that participants reported. What the recovered Cohort 3 donors had was two negative PCRs, clearance, or symptom resolution.

The receptor was isolated from a woman between 18 and 30 years old who had recovered from COVID-19. Sequencing input: PBMCs or T cells enriched from blood (not recorded which). V usage is TRBV15 and J usage is TRBJ1-5; 8 bases match TRBD1. CDR3: CATSRGYRGEEPQHF. CDR3 in DNA: TGTGCCACCAGCAGAGGTTACAGGGGGGAGGAGCCCCAGCATTTT.